This T cell receptor (beta chain) was captured in a study of identifying expanded T cells in peripheral blood. During the collection period, no donor immune events like infections were recorded. To note about this clone: Its antigen is not identified.

Clones were sequenced by immunoSEQ multiplex PCR, and TCRdb holds only the in-frame ones, with some missing. The sample holds 100,000 or so clones; roughly 90% are singletons and the top ten take 16%. V was clipped by 2 bases and J by 4 bases, with 6 bases between them. Germline lookup yields CDR1 SGHVS and CDR2 FNYEAQ. The CDR3 covers 12 residues. Study-level results: About 1.2 clones differed between technical replicates, versus approximately 16 and 20 over time. Clone count variance between roughly 2-week samples rose with total template count.

This chain links TRBV7-6 with TRBJ2-7; D gene uncertain. The sample was blood. The TCR comes from a person between 18 and 70 years old in good health. The CDR3, as DNA: TGTGCCAGCAGCTTAAGCCCGTACGAGCAGTACTTC. Amino acid sequence: CASSLSPYEQYF.